This T cell receptor (beta chain) was sequenced during a study of T cell responses to AZD1222 COVID-19 vaccine. Trimming cost V 7 bases and J 6 bases, with 12 bases left between them. CDR3 length equals 12 residues. The germline gives CDR1 LNHDA, CDR2 SQIVND (reference sequence). Produced via immunoSEQ multiplex PCR; TCRdb's table is partial and in-frame only. The sample records about 200,000 clones, approximately 94% being singletons. Sample: peripheral blood, taken on day 0 of MenACWY control vaccination. The TCR sequence derives from an adult in good health. The chain has TRBV19 and TRBJ1-2; maybe TRBD1 (6 bases). CDR3 sequence: CASTTYRDGYTF. In DNA form, the CDR3 reads TGTGCCAGTACAACGTACAGGGATGGCTACACCTTC.